Reported below is one TCR beta chain. Its target is unknown. This entry is derived from a study of T cell clonotyping in hematopoietic cell transplantation. General study findings and limits: No sorting was done, leaving CD4 and CD8 contributions mixed.

This CDR3 contains 13 residues. Trimming took 3 bases from V and 9 from J, leaving 13 bases between them. Germline V gene sequence: CDR1 SGHRS, CDR2 YFSETQ. Sequencing used immunoSEQ multiplex PCR; TCRdb keeps in-frame clones, though not all of them. This table holds around 6,300 clones, about nine tenths found once. The rearrangement uses TRBV5-1 and TRBJ2-1; tentatively, D is TRBD1 (6 bases). This TCR came from a female patient in her fifties who had an allogeneic stem cell transplant from an unrelated donor, so the T cells may come from the graft donor. Some clones in this sample may be carry-over from other donors' samples. The sequences come from peripheral blood mononuclear cells, collected 180 days after allogeneic stem cell transplant. The CDR3 region is CASSSHRASEQFF. The CDR3 DNA reads TGCGCCAGCAGCTCGCACAGGGCTAGTGAGCAGTTCTTC.